What follows are 27 T cell receptor beta chains derived from one specimen sequenced in a study of follicular helper T cells after annual influenza vaccination. Time point meaning: 2013-2014 season, 7 days after vaccination. Clones were read by immunoSEQ multiplex PCR, and TCRdb kept only the in-frame ones, dropping some. Found here are about 5,200 clones, roughly 90% of them singletons; the top ten hold roughly 1.4%. The specimen comprised CXCR5+ CD38- circulating T follicular helper cells from blood, sampled 7 days after influenza vaccination. Subset indicated: circulating Tfh, non-naive CD4+CXCR5+PD-1+ (ICOS+CD38+ or ICOS-CD38-). These receptors were collected from an adult who received the influenza vaccine.

The chain has TRBV5-1 and TRBJ2-7, with D perhaps matching TRBD2 (6 bases). Germline-derived CDR1 and CDR2 are SGHRS and YFSETQ. V gave up 4 bases and J gave up 6 bases, with 20 bases separating them. There are 15 residues in the CDR3. CDR3 nucleotides: TGCGCCAGCAGCCCCCCCGGGAGAGGGAATGGCGAGCAGTACTTC. Translation gives CASSPPGRGNGEQYF.

The CDR3 DNA reads as TGCGCCAGCAGTTTAGGACAGGGGGAGCAGTACTTC. This sequence encodes CASSLGQGEQYF. The chain employs TRBV10-2 and TRBJ2-7; 9 bases line up with TRBD1. Losses at the gene ends were 5 bases for V and 7 bases for J; bases not matched to a gene: 3. The CDR3 length is 12 residues. In germline, CDR1 is WSHSY, CDR2 SAAADI.

This chain uses TRBV14 with TRBJ1-1; D perhaps matches TRBD1 (6 bases). V dropped 4 bases and J dropped 1 base, with 7 bases sitting between them. The CDR3 has 13 amino acids. Germline values: CDR1 SGHDN, CDR2 FVKESK. CDR3 sequence reads: CASSLQGNTEAFF. The DNA of the CDR3 is TGTGCCAGCAGCCTACAGGGGAACACTGAAGCTTTCTTT.

The chain carries TRBV7-9 and TRBJ2-2; D uncertain. Looked up from germline, CDR1 is SEHNR and CDR2 is FQNEAQ (reference sequence). This CDR3 contains 12 residues. V shed 2 bases and J shed 6 bases, with 4 bases lying between them. This CDR3 reads CASSLTAGELFF. In DNA form, the CDR3 reads TGTGCCAGCAGCTTAACGGCCGGGGAGCTGTTTTTT.

This clone was observed a single time. The genes are TRBV7-9 and TRBJ2-3; TRBD2 is a possible D gene (6 bases). The CDR3 spans 15 residues. Germline V gene data show CDR1 as SEHNR and CDR2 as FQNEAQ (reference sequence). Trimming took 2 bases from V and 6 from J, leaving 15 bases between them. The CDR3 nucleotides read TGTGCCAGCAGCTTATTAGGAGGGAGGACGGATACGCAGTATTTT. Encoded protein: CASSLLGGRTDTQYF. The whole variable domain, remainder taken from reference TRBV7-9 and TRBJ2-3, is DTGVSQNPRHKITKRGQNVTFRCDPISEHNRLYWYRQTLGQGPEFLTYFQNEAQLEKSRLLSDRFSAERPKGSFSTLEIQRTEQGDSAMYLCASSLLGGRTDTQYFGPGTRLTVL.

The rearrangement uses TRBV6-1 and TRBJ1-2; TRBD1 matches 10 bases. The germline V gene encodes CDR1 MNHNS and CDR2 SASEGT. The V and J ends lost 4 bases and 6 bases, in that order; junction bases with no gene match: 5. The CDR3 is made up of 14 amino acids. The CDR3 bases are TGTGCCAGCAGTGGACCGGGACAGGGGCATGGCTACACCTTC. Encoded protein: CASSGPGQGHGYTF.

This clone was counted a few times. The gene calls are TRBV11-2 and TRBJ1-1; D gene ambiguous. V lost 3 bases and J 2 bases, leaving 7 bases between the germline ends. The CDR3 loop spans 13 amino acids. Germline values: CDR1 SGHAT, CDR2 FQNNGV. The CDR3 here is CASSFEENTEAFF. CDR3 nucleotide sequence: TGTGCCAGCAGCTTCGAGGAAAACACTGAAGCTTTCTTT.

This clone was found once. The rearrangement uses TRBV6-1 and TRBJ2-3, with D perhaps matching TRBD2 (6 bases). This CDR3 contains 13 residues. Germline CDR1 MNHNS, CDR2 SASEGT. Trimming removed 4 bases at V and 3 bases at J, with 8 bases between. The CDR3 region is CASSGDSTDTQYF. As DNA, the CDR3 is TGTGCCAGCAGTGGGGACTCAACAGATACGCAGTATTTT.

V usage is TRBV7-8 and J usage is TRBJ2-7; 8 nucleotides match TRBD1. Germline V gene data show CDR1 as SGHVS and CDR2 as FQNEAQ. CDR3 length: 16 residues. Germline trimming cut 6 bases from V and 7 bases from J; bases unmatched to any gene: 17. CDR3 residues: CASRQDRVRNTGEQYF. CDR3 bases: TGTGCCAGCAGGCAGGACAGGGTCCGAAATACCGGGGAGCAGTACTTC.

The chain recombines TRBV19 with TRBJ2-3; TRBD2 might be the D (5 bases). This CDR3 has 18 residues. Germline V CDR1 and CDR2: LNHDA, SQIVND (reference sequence). V lost 5 bases, J lost 0 bases, and 21 bases lay in between. The CDR3: CASSFRHEGDRSTDTQYF. The CDR3 coding sequence is TGTGCCAGTAGTTTCCGACACGAGGGAGACCGCAGCACAGATACGCAGTATTTT.

The genes are TRBV5-1 and TRBJ1-5; TRBD1 aligns across 7 bases. This CDR3 has 14 residues. CDR1 is SGHRS, CDR2 YFSETQ, per germline. The junction had 10 bases not matched to a gene; V was cut back by 4 bases and J by 9 bases. The CDR3 region is CASSLGTAVGPQHF. CDR3 DNA: TGCGCCAGCAGCCTAGGGACAGCGGTAGGGCCCCAGCATTTT.

The rearrangement joins TRBV27 to TRBJ2-7, with D possibly being TRBD1 (6 bases). Germline CDR1 reads MNHEY; CDR2 reads SMNVEV (reference sequence). With 3 bases removed from V and 0 bases from J, the gap between germline ends came to 15 bases. The CDR3 extends over 16 amino acids. CDR3 sequence reads: CASSFRDTRRSYEQYF. CDR3 coding DNA: TGTGCCAGCAGTTTCCGGGACACGCGGCGCTCCTACGAGCAGTACTTC.

The chain combines TRBV6-1 with TRBJ2-7; 9 bases match TRBD2. CDR1 is MNHNS and CDR2 is SASEGT in the germline V gene. Unmatched junction bases numbered 6, after V lost 7 bases and J lost 2 bases. This CDR3 is 14 amino acids long. This CDR3 reads CASNRGGAAYEQYF. CDR3 coding DNA: TGTGCCAGCAATCGCGGGGGGGCGGCCTACGAGCAGTACTTC.

The table lists this clone with a count of one. The chain has TRBV2 and TRBJ2-1, with D maybe TRBD2 (5 bases). Germline V CDR1 and CDR2: SNHLY, FYNNEI. The CDR3 is 13 residues long. The ends were cut back, 0 bases at V and 6 bases at J, with 6 bases in the middle. The chain's CDR3 is CASSEALANEQFF. The CDR3, as DNA: TGTGCCAGCAGTGAAGCGCTAGCCAATGAGCAGTTCTTC.

The chain combines TRBV5-6 with TRBJ2-5; 7 bases match TRBD1. Germline V gives CDR1 SGHDT, CDR2 YYEEEE. The CDR3 is 15 residues long. V dropped 4 bases and J dropped 0; count of bases not matched to a gene: 6. The CDR3 DNA is TGTGCCAGCAGCCCTATGGACAGGTACCAAGAGACCCAGTACTTC. As protein: CASSPMDRYQETQYF.

This rearrangement joins TRBV4-2 to TRBJ1-5; the match to TRBD1 covers 8 bases. Germline lookup yields CDR1 LGHNA and CDR2 YNFKEQ. This CDR3 contains 19 residues. The V gene end was trimmed by 1 base and the J gene end by 1 base; junction bases not matched to a gene: 12. CDR3 nucleotides: TGTGCCAGCAGCCAAGTGCCCCGGGACAGGTATGGAAGCAATCAGCCCCAGCATTTT. Translation: CASSQVPRDRYGSNQPQHF.

The chain links TRBV7-2 to TRBJ2-5; 7 positions match TRBD1. The germline V gene has CDR1 SGHTA and CDR2 FQGNSA. Losses at the gene ends were 4 bases for V and 5 bases for J; bases not matched to a gene: 10. The CDR3 is 15 residues long. The CDR3 sequence: CASSYNSGGWETQYF. The DNA for the CDR3 is TGTGCCAGCAGCTACAACTCAGGGGGTTGGGAGACCCAGTACTTC.

The chain is built from TRBV27 and TRBJ2-7; tentatively, D is TRBD1 (6 bases). CDR3 length: 16 amino acids. Germline values: CDR1 MNHEY, CDR2 SMNVEV (reference sequence). V lost 5 bases and J lost 2, with 19 bases in between. The CDR3: CASSPHGQGPAYEQYF. The CDR3 DNA sequence: TGTGCCAGCAGTCCCCATGGGCAGGGGCCGGCCTACGAGCAGTACTTC.

This rearrangement joins TRBV18 to TRBJ1-1; D is possibly TRBD1 (5 bases). V was pared by 2 bases and J by 6 bases, with 10 bases between. CDR1 and CDR2 (germline): KGHSH, LQKENI. The CDR3 runs 13 residues. The CDR3 region is CASSPRGFAEAFF. Here the CDR3 DNA reads TGTGCCAGCTCACCAAGGGGATTTGCTGAAGCTTTCTTT.

For the CDR3, the DNA is TGTGCCAGCAGCCAAGGACTAGCGGGAGTGGGGGAGCAGTACTTC. Protein product: CASSQGLAGVGEQYF. The J gene is TRBJ2-7, the V gene TRBV7-8, with 13 positions matching TRBD2. Germline V gives CDR1 SGHVS, CDR2 FQNEAQ. V trimming: 5 bases; J trimming: 7 bases; junction bases outside the gene matches: 8. The CDR3 runs 15 residues.

The rearrangement links TRBV19 to TRBJ2-5, with D possibly TRBD2 on 6 matching bases. From germline, CDR1 is LNHDA and CDR2 SQIVND (reference sequence). With 3 bases removed from V and 2 bases from J, the gap between germline ends came to 10 bases. CDR3 length: 14 amino acids. CDR3 region: CASSMRRDQETQYF. DNA for the CDR3: TGTGCCAGTAGTATGCGGCGGGATCAAGAGACCCAGTACTTC.

The chain uses TRBV7-2 and TRBJ2-7; D might be TRBD2 (6 bases). This CDR3 has 16 amino acids. The germline V gene has CDR1 SGHTA and CDR2 FQGNSA. Trimming left V 1 base short and J 0 bases short, with 13 bases between. CDR3 sequence reads: CASSLGSSGFSYEQYF. The CDR3 region has the DNA TGTGCCAGCAGCTTAGGGTCGAGCGGGTTCTCCTACGAGCAGTACTTC.

The J gene is TRBJ2-6, the V gene TRBV5-1; 12 bases align to TRBD2. CDR1 is SGHRS, CDR2 YFSETQ, per germline. The V and J ends lost 3 bases and 1 base, in that order; junction bases with no gene match: 5. The CDR3 loop spans 18 amino acids. CDR3 sequence: CASSSASGGASGANVLTF. The CDR3, as DNA: TGCGCCAGCAGCTCGGCTAGCGGGGGGGCTTCTGGGGCCAACGTCCTGACTTTC.

Only a few counts were recorded for this clone. The gene calls are TRBV10-3 and TRBJ1-6; 7 positions agree with TRBD1. Germline trimming cut 7 bases from V and 4 bases from J; bases unmatched to any gene: 4. Germline assignment: CDR1 ENHRY and CDR2 SYGVKD. The CDR3 sequence is 14 residues long. The CDR3: CAIKGQIYNSPLHF. The CDR3 DNA follows: TGTGCCATCAAGGGACAGATTTATAATTCACCCCTCCACTTT.

The V call is TRBV5-1, the J call TRBJ2-6; TRBD2 might be the D (6 bases). Looked up from germline, CDR1 is SGHRS and CDR2 is YFSETQ. The CDR3 is made up of 15 amino acids. Trimming took off 0 bases at V and 7 bases at J, with 11 bases between the two ends. In nucleotides, the CDR3 is TGCGCCAGCAGCTTGGGCGGGACCGGAGCCAACGTCCTGACTTTC. This codes for CASSLGGTGANVLTF.

The V call is TRBV27, the J call TRBJ1-5; 7 nucleotides line up with TRBD1. The CDR3 loop spans 14 amino acids. Per the germline V gene, CDR1 is MNHEY and CDR2 is SMNVEV (reference sequence). Trimming at V came to 5 bases and at J to 6 bases, leaving 7 bases not matched to a gene. The CDR3 nucleotides read TGTGCCAGCAGTAGAGGGGGCGCGGGTCAGCCCCAGCATTTT. It specifies CASSRGGAGQPQHF.

This clone was seen a single time. The chain recombines TRBV5-1 with TRBJ2-5; 12 bases match TRBD2. Germline values: CDR1 SGHRS, CDR2 YFSETQ. Germline trimming cut 2 bases from V and 4 bases from J; bases unmatched to any gene: 9. The CDR3 totals 17 residues. CDR3 sequence reads: CASSLNLAGGLPETQYF. As DNA, the CDR3 is TGCGCCAGCAGCTTAAACCTAGCGGGGGGGCTTCCAGAGACCCAGTACTTC.